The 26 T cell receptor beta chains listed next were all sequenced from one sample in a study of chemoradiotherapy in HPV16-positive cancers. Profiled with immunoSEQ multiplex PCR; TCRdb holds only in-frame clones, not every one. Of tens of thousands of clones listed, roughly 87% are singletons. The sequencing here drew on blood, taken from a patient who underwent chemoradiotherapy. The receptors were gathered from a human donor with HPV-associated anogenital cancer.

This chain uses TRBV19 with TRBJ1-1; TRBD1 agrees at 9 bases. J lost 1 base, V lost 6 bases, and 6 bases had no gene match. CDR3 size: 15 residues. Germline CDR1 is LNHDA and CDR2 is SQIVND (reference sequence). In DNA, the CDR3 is TGTGCCAGTAGGCCCGTGACAGGGGGGAACACTGAAGCTTTCTTT. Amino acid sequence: CASRPVTGGNTEAFF.

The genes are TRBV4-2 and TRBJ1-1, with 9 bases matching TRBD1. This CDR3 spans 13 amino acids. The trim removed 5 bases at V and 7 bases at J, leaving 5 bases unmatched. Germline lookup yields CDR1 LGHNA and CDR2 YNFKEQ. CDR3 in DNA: TGTGCCAGCAGCGATCGGACAGGGGATGAAGCTTTCTTT. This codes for CASSDRTGDEAFF.

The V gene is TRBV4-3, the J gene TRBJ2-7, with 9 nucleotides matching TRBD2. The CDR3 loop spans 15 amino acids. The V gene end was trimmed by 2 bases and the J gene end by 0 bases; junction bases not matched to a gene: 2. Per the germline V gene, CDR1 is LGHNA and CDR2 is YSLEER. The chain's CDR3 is CASSQLAGSSYEQYF. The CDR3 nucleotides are TGCGCCAGCAGCCAACTAGCGGGGTCCTCCTACGAGCAGTACTTC.

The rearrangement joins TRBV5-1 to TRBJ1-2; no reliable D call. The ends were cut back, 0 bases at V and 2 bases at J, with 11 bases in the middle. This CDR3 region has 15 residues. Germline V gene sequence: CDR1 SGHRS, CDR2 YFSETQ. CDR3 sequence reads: CASSLGGSTNYGYTF. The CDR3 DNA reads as TGCGCCAGCAGCTTGGGAGGGTCTACGAACTATGGCTACACCTTC. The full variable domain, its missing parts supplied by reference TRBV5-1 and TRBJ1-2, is KAGVTQTPRYLIKTRGQQVTLSCSPISGHRSVSWYQQTPGQGLQFLFEYFSETQRNKGNFPGRFSGRQFSNSRSEMNVSTLELGDSALYLCASSLGGSTNYGYTFGSGTRLTVV.

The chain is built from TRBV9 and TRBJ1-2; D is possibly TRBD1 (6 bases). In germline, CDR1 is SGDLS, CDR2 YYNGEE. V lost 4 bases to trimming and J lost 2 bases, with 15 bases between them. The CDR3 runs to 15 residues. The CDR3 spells CASSPQGTSNYGYTF. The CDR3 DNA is TGTGCCAGCAGCCCGCAGGGGACGTCGAACTATGGCTACACCTTC.

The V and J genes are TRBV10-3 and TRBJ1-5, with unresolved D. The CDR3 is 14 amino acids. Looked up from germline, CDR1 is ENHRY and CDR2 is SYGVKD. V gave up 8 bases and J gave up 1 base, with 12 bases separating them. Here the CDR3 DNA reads TGTGCCATCCGTGGGGAGGGAAGCAATCAGCCCCAGCATTTT. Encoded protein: CAIRGEGSNQPQHF.

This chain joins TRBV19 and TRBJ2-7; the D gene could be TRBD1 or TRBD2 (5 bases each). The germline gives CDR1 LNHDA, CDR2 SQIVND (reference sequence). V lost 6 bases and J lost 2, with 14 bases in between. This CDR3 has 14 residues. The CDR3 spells CASRARDGTYEQYF. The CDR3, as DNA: TGTGCCAGTAGGGCGAGGGACGGAACCTACGAGCAGTACTTC.

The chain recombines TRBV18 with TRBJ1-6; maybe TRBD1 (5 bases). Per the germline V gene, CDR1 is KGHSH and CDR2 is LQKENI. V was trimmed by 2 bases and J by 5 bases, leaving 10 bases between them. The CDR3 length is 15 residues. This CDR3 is CASSPLGGDNSPLHF. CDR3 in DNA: TGTGCCAGCTCACCATTGGGGGGGGATAATTCACCCCTCCACTTT.

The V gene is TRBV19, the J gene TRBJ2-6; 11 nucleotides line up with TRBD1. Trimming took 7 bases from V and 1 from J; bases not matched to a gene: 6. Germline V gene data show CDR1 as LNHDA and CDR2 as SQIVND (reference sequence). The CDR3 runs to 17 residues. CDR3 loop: CASIHGQGASGANVLTF. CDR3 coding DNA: TGTGCCAGTATTCACGGACAGGGGGCATCTGGGGCCAACGTCCTGACTTTC.

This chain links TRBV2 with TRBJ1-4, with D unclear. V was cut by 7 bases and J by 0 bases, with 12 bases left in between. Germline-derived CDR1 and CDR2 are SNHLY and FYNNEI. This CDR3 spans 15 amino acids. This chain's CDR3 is CASTLEGATNEKLFF. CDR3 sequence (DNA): TGTGCCAGCACCCTAGAGGGTGCAACTAATGAAAAACTGTTTTTT.

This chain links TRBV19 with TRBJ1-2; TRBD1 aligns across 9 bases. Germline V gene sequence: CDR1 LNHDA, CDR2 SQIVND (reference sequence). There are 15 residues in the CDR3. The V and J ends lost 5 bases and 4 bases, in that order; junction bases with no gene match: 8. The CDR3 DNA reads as TGTGCCAGTAGTCTTAGGGACAGGGCAACCTATGGCTACACCTTC. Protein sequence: CASSLRDRATYGYTF.

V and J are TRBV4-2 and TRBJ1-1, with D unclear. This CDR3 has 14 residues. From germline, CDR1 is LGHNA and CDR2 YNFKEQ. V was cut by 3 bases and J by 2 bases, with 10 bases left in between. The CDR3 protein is CASSHWADNTEAFF. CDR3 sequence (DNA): TGTGCCAGCAGCCATTGGGCAGATAACACTGAAGCTTTCTTT.

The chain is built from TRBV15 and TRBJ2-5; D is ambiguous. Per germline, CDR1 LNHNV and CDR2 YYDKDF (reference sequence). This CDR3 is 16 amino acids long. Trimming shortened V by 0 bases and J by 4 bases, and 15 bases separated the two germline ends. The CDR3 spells CATSRDRAPSRETQYF. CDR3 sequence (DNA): TGTGCCACCAGCAGAGATCGGGCCCCCAGCAGAGAGACCCAGTACTTC.

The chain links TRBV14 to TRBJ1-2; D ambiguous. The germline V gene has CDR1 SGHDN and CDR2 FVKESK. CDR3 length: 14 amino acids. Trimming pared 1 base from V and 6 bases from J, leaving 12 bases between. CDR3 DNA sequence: TGTGCCAGCAGCCAAGCCAGAGGGTCCCATGGCTACACCTTC. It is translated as CASSQARGSHGYTF.

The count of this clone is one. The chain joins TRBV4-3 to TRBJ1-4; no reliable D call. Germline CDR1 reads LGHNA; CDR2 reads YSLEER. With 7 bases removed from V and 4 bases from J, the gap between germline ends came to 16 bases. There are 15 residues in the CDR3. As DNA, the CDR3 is TGCGCCAGCACCCCGTCCCAAAACAGTAATGAAAAACTGTTTTTT. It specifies CASTPSQNSNEKLFF.

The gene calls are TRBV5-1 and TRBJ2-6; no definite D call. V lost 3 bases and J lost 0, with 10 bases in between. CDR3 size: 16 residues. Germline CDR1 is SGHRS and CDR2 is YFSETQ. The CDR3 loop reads CASSSSGFSGANVLTF. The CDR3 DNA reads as TGCGCCAGCAGCTCCTCAGGCTTCTCTGGGGCCAACGTCCTGACTTTC.

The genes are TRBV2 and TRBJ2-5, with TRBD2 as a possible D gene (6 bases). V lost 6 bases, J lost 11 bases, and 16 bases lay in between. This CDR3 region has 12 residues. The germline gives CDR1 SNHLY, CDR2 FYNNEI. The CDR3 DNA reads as TGTGCCAGCAGAACCGGGAGAGAAAAGCAGTACTTC. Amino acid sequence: CASRTGREKQYF.

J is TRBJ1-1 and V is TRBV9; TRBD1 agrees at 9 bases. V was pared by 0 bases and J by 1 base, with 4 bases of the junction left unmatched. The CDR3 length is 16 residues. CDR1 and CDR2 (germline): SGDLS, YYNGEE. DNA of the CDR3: TGTGCCAGCAGCGTAGCACCGGGACAGGGGAACACTGAAGCTTTCTTT. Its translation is CASSVAPGQGNTEAFF.

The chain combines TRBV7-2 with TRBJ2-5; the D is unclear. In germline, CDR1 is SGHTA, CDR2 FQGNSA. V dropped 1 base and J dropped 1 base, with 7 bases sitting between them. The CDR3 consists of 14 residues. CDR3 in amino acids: CASSLDHGQETQYF. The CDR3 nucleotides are TGTGCCAGCAGCTTAGACCACGGCCAAGAGACCCAGTACTTC.

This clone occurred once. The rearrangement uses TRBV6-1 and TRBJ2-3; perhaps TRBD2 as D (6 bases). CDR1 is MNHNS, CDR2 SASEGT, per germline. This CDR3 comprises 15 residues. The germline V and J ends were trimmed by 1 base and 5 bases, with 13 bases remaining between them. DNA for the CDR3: TGTGCCAGCAGTGAAGACGGCGGAGGGGTAGATACGCAGTATTTT. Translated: CASSEDGGGVDTQYF.

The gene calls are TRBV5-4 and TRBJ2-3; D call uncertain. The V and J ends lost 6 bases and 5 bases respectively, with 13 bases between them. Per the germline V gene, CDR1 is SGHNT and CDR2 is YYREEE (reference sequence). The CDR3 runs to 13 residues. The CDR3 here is CASNNPMQDTQYF. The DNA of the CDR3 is TGTGCCAGCAACAATCCCATGCAAGATACGCAGTATTTT.

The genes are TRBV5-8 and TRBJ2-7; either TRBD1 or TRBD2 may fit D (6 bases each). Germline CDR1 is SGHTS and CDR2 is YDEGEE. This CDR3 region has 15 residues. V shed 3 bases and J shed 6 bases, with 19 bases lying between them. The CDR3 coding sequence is TGTGCCAGCAGCTCGCTAAAGGGGGGCGCGGGCGAGCAGTACTTC. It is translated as CASSSLKGGAGEQYF.

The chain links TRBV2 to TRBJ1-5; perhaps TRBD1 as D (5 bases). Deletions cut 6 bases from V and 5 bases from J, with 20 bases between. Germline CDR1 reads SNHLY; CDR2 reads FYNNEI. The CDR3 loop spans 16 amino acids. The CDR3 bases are TGTGCCAGCAGGGGTGACAGTGCCCGGCGGTATCAGCCCCAGCATTTT. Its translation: CASRGDSARRYQPQHF.

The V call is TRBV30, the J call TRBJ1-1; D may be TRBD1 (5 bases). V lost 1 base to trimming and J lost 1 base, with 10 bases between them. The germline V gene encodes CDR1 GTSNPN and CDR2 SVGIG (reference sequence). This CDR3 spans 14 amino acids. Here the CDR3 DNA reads TGTGCCTGGAGTGCGCGGGGGGGGAACACTGAAGCTTTCTTT. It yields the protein CAWSARGGNTEAFF.

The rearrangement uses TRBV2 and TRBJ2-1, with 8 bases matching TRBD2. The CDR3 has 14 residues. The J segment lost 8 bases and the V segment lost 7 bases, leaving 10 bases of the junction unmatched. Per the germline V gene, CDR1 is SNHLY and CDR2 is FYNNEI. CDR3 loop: CASIARGGLDEQFF. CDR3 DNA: TGTGCCAGCATAGCCCGGGGGGGCTTAGATGAGCAGTTCTTC.

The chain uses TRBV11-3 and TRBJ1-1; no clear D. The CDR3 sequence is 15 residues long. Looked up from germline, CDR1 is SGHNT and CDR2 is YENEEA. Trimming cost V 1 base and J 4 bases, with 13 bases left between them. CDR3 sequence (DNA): TGTGCCAGCAGCTTAGCTGGCAGAAGCTCCACTGAAGCTTTCTTT. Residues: CASSLAGRSSTEAFF.